This TCR beta chain was captured in a study of tumor-infiltrating lymphocytes in primary liver carcinoma. Points from the study as a whole: Comparison of CD4+ and CD8+ repertoires was precluded by bulk unsorted samples.

CDR1 is MNHNS and CDR2 is SASEGT in the germline V gene. The CDR3 has 15 residues. With roughly 0.5 ug total RNA as template and a constant-region primer, TCR beta cDNA was made. ARM-PCR, slightly modified, supplied the TCR beta libraries through three nested multiplex PCR rounds. With TRBV1-TRBV30 forward primers and a C-beta reverse primer, the first two PCR rounds were run for approximately 10 cycles each. TCRdb re-called the multiplex PCR reads with MiXCR, one entry per CDR3 protein. The data show fewer than 350,000 distinct CDR3 sequences, with less than 65% seen just once and 5% to 6.5% held by the top ten. Germline DNA was also extracted, while the blood RNA originated from unsorted whole blood. A note on this clonotype: Its antigen is currently unknown. Mismatch with germline at one junction end may stem from a read error.

The TCR was taken from a middle-aged man with primary liver carcinoma and hepatitis B virus infection. Sequenced material: peripheral blood. This sequence joins TRBV6-1 and TRBJ1-6; D is unresolved. The CDR3 here is CASTDQSSYNSPPHF. The CDR3 bases are TGTGCCAGCACTGATCAGAGCTCCTATAATTCACCCCCCCACTTT.